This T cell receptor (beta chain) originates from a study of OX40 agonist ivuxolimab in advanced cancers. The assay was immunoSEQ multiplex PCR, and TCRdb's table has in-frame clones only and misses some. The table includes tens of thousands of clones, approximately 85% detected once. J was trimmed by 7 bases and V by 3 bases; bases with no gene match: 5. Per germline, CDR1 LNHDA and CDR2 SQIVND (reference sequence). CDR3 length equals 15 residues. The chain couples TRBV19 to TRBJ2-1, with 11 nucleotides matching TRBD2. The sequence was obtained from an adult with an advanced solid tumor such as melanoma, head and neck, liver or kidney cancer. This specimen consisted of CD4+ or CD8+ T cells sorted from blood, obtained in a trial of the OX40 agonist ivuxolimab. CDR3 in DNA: TGTGCCAGTAGTATTTCTAGCGGGAGGTCTAATGAGCAGTTCTTC. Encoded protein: CASSISSGRSNEQFF. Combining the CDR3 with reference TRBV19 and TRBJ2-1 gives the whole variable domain DGGITQSPKYLFRKEGQNVTLSCEQNLNHDAMYWYRQDPGQGLRLIYYSQIVNDFQKGDIAEGYSVSREKKESFPLTVTSAQKNPTAFYLCASSISSGRSNEQFFGPGTRLTVL.